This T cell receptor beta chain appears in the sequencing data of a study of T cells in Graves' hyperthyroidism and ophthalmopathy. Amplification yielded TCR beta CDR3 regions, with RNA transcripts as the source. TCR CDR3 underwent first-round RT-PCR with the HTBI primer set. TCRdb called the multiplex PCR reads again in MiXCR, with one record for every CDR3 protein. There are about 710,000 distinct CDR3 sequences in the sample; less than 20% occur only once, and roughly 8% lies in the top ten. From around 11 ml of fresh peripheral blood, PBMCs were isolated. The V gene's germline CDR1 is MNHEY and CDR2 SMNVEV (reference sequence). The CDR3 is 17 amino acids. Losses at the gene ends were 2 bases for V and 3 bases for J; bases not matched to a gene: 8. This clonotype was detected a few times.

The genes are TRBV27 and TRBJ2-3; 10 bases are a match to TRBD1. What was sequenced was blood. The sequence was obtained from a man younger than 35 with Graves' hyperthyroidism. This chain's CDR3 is CASSLIWDRGPTDTQYF. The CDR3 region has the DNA TGTGCCAGCAGTTTAATCTGGGACAGGGGTCCGACAGATACGCAGTATTTT.